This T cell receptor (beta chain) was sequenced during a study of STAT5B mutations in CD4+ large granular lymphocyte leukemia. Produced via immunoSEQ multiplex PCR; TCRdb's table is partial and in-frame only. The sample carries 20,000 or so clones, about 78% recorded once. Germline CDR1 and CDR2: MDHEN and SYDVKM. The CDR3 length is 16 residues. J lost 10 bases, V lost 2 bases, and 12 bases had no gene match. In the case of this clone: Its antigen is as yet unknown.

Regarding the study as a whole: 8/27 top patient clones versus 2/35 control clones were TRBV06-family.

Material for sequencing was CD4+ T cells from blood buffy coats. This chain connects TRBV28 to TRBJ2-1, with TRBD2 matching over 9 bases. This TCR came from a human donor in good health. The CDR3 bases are TGTGCCAGCAGTTTAATTAGCGGGGGTTACGTTTTAGAGCAGTTCTTC. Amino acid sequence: CASSLISGGYVLEQFF.